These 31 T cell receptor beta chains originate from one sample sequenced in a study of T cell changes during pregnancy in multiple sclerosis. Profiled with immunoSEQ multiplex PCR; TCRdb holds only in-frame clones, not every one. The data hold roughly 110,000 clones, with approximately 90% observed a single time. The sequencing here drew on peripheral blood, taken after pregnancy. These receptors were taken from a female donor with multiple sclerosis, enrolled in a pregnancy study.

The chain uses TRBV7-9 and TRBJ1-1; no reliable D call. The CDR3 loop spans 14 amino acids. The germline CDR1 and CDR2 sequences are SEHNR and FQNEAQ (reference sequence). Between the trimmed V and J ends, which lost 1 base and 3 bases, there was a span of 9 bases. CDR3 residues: CASSLGGSHTEAFF. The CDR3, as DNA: TGTGCCAGCAGCTTAGGAGGGTCCCACACTGAAGCTTTCTTT.

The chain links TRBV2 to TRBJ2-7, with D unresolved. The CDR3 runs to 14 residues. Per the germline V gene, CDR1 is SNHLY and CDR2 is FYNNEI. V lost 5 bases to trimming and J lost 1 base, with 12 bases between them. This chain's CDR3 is CASSKSILSYEQYF. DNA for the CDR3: TGTGCCAGCAGTAAATCTATCCTTTCCTACGAGCAGTACTTC.

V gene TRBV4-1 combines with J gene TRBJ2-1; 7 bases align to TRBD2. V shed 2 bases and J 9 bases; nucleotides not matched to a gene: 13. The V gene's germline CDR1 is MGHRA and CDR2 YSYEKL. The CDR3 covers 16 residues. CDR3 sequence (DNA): TGCGCCAGCAGCCAACCCCCGGGAGGCACGGGCCGTGAGCAGTTCTTC. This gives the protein CASSQPPGGTGREQFF.

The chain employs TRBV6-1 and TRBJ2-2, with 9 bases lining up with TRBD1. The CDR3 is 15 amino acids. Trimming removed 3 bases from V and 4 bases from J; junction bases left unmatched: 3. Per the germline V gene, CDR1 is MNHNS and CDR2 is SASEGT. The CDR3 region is CASSDETGGTGELFF. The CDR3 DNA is TGTGCCAGCAGTGATGAGACAGGGGGCACCGGGGAGCTGTTTTTT.

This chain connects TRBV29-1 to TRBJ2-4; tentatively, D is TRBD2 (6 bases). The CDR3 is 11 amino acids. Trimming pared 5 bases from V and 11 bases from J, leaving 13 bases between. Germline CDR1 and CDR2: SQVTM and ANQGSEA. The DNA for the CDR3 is TGCAGCGTTTCCCGGGAGAAACTTCAGTACTTC. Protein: CSVSREKLQYF.

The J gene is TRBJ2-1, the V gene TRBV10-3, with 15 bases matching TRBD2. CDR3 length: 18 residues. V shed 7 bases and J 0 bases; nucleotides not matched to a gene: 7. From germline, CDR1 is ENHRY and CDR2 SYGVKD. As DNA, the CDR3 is TGTGCCATCACAAGGACTAGCGGGGGGGCCCGCTCCTACAATGAGCAGTTCTTC. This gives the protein CAITRTSGGARSYNEQFF.

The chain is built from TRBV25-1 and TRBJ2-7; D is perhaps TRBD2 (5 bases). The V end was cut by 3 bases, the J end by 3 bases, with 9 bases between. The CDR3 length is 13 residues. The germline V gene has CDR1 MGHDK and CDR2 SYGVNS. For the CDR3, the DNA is TGTGCCAGCAGTGAGCCGACTAACTACGAGCAGTACTTC. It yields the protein CASSEPTNYEQYF.

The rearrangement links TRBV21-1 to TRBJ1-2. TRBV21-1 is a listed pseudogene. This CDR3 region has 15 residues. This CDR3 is CASSLGAGEWVEYTF. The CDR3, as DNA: TGTGCCAGCAGCTTGGGGGCGGGGGAGTGGGTAGAATACACCTTC.

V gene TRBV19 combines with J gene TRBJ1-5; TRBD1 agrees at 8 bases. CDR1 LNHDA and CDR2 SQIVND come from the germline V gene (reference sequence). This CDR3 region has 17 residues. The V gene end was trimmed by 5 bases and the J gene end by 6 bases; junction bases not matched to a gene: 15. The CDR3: CASSRIDRGGGSQPQHF. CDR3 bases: TGTGCCAGTAGTCGAATAGACAGGGGTGGTGGAAGTCAGCCCCAGCATTTT. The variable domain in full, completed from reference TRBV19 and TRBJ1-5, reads DGGITQSPKYLFRKEGQNVTLSCEQNLNHDAMYWYRQDPGQGLRLIYYSQIVNDFQKGDIAEGYSVSREKKESFPLTVTSAQKNPTAFYLCASSRIDRGGGSQPQHFGDGTRLSIL.

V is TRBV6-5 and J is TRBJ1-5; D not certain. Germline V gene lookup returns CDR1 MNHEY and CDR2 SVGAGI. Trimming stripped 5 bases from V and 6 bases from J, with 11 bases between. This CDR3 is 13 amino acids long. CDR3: CASSRERGQPQHF. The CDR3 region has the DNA TGTGCCAGCAGTAGGGAACGGGGTCAGCCCCAGCATTTT.

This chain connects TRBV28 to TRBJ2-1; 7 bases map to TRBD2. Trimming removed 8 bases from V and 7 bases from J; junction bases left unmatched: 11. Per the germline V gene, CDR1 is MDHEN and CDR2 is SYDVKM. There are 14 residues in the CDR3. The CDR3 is CASHSGVGRNEQFF. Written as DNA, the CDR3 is TGTGCCAGCCACAGCGGGGTCGGGAGGAATGAGCAGTTCTTC.

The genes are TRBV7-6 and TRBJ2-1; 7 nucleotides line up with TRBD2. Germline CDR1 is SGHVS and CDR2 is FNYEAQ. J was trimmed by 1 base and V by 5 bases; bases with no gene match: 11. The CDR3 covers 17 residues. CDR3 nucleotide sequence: TGTGCCAGCAGCGCACTCGGGCGGGAGACATCCTACAATGAGCAGTTCTTC. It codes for CASSALGRETSYNEQFF. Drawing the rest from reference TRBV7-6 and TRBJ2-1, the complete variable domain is GAGVSQSPRYKVTKRGQDVALRCDPISGHVSLYWYRQALGQGPEFLTYFNYEAQQDKSGLPNDRFSAERPEGSISTLTIQRTEQRDSAMYRCASSALGRETSYNEQFFGPGTRLTVL.

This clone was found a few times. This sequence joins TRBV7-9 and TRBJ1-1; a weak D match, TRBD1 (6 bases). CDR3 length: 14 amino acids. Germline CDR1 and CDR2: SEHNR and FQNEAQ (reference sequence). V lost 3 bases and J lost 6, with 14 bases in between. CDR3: CASSLQGIPPEAFF. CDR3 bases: TGTGCCAGCAGCTTGCAGGGGATTCCCCCTGAAGCTTTCTTT. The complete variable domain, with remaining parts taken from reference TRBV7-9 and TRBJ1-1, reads DTGVSQNPRHKITKRGQNVTFRCDPISEHNRLYWYRQTLGQGPEFLTYFQNEAQLEKSRLLSDRFSAERPKGSFSTLEIQRTEQGDSAMYLCASSLQGIPPEAFFGQGTRLTVV.

The DNA of the CDR3 is TGTGCCAGCCACAGGTACAATGAAAAACTGTTTTTT. Its translation is CASHRYNEKLFF. This chain uses TRBV25-1 with TRBJ1-4; possibly TRBD1 for D (5 bases). The CDR3 runs 12 residues. CDR1 and CDR2 from the germline V gene are MGHDK and SYGVNS. Trimming pared 8 bases from V and 5 bases from J, leaving 9 bases between.

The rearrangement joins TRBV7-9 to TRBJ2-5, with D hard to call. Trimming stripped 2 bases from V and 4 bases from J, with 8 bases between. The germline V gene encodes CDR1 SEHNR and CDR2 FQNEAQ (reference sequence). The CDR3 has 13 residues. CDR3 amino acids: CASSLSYGETQYF. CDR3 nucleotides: TGTGCCAGCAGCTTAAGCTATGGAGAGACCCAGTACTTC.

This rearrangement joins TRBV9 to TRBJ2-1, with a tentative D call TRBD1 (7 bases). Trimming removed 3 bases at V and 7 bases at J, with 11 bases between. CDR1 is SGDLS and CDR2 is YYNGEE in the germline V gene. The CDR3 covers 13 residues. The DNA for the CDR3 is TGTGCCAGCAGCGGACCAGGGGGGAATGAGCAGTTCTTC. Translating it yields CASSGPGGNEQFF.

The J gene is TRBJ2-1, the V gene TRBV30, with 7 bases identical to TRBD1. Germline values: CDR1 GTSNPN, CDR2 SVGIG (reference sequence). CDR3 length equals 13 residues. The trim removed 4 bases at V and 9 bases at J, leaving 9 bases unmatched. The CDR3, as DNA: TGTGCCTGGAATCTACAGGGGCGGCGTGAGCAGTTCTTC. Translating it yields CAWNLQGRREQFF.

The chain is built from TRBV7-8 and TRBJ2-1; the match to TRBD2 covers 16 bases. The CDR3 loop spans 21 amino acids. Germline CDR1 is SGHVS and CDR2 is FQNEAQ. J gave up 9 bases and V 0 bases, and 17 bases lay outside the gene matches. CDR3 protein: CASSLAGSGLAGGPGKGEQFF. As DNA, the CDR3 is TGTGCCAGCAGCTTAGCAGGATCGGGACTAGCGGGAGGGCCGGGTAAGGGTGAGCAGTTCTTC.

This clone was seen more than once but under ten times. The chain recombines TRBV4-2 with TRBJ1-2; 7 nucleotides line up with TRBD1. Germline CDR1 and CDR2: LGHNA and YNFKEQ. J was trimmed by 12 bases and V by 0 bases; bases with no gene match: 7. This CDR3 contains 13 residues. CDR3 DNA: TGTGCCAGCAGCCAAGATACCGGGACAGACAACACCTTC. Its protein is CASSQDTGTDNTF.

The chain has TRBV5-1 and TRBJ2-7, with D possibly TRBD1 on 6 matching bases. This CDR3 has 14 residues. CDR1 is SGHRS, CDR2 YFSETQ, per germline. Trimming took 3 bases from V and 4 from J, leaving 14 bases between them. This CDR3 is CASSSGTRTYEQYF. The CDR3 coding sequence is TGCGCCAGCAGCTCCGGGACAAGAACTTACGAGCAGTACTTC.

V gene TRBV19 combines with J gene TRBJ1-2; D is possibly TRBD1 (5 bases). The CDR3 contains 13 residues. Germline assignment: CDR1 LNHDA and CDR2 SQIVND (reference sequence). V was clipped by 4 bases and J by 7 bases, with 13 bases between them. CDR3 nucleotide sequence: TGTGCCAGTAGTAAAACACCGGGACTTGGCTACACCTTC. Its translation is CASSKTPGLGYTF.

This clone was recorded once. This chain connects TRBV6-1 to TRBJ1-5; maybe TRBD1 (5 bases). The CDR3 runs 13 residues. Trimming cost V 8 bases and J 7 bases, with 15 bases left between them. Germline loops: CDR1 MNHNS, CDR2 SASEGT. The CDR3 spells CASLGGLGQPQHF. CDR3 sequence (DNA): TGTGCCAGCCTTGGGGGGTTAGGGCAGCCCCAGCATTTT.

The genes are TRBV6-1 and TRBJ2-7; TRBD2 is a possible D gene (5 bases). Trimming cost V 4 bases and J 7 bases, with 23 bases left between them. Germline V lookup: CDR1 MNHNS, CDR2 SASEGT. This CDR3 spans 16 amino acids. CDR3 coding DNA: TGTGCCAGCAGTGTCAAAGTCGCGGGCCCGGCCGGGGAGCAGTACTTC. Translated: CASSVKVAGPAGEQYF.

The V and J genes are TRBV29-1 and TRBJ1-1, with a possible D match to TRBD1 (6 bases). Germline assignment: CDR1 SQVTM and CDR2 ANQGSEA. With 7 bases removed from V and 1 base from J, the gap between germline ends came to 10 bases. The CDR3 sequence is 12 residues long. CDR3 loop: CSGNRENTEAFF. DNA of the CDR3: TGCAGCGGGAACAGGGAGAACACTGAAGCTTTCTTT.

Written as DNA, the CDR3 is TGTGCCAGCTCACCACCAGGGGGCATTTTAGCGAAGACCCAGTACTTC. Its translation is CASSPPGGILAKTQYF. The V gene is TRBV18, the J gene TRBJ2-5, with 7 bases fitting TRBD1. The CDR3 is 16 residues long. Germline assignment: CDR1 KGHSH and CDR2 LQKENI. With V trimmed by 0 bases and J by 6 bases, 10 bases remained unmatched.

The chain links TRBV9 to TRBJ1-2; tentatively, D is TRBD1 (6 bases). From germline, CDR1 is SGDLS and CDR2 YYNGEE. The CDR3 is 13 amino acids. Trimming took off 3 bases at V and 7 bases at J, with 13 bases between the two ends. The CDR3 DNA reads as TGTGCCAGCAGCGAGGGGGATGTTGTTGGCTACACCTTC. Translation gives CASSEGDVVGYTF.

The CDR3 DNA follows: TGTGCCAGCAGTGAAGGTAGAACAGGGGTGAACTATGGCTACACCTTC. Protein product: CASSEGRTGVNYGYTF. The chain has TRBV2 and TRBJ1-2, with TRBD1 matching over 7 bases. Per germline, CDR1 SNHLY and CDR2 FYNNEI. Trimming cost V 1 base and J 2 bases; bases outside gene matches: 7. There are 16 residues in the CDR3.

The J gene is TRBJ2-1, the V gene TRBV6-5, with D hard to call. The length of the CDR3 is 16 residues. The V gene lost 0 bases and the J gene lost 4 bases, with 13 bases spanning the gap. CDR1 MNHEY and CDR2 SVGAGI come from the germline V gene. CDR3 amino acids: CASSYSSYRPYNEQFF. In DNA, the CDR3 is TGTGCCAGCAGTTACTCGTCTTACAGACCGTACAATGAGCAGTTCTTC.

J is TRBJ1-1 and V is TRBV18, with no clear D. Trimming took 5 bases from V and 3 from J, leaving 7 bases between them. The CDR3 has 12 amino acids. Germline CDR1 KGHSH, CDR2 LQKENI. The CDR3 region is CASSEGDTEAFF. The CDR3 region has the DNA TGTGCCAGCTCAGAGGGAGACACTGAAGCTTTCTTT.

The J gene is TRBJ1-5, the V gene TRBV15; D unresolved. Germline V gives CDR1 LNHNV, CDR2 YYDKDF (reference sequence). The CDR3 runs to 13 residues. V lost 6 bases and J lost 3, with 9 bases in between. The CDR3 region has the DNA TGTGCCACCAGTGGGCAGTTCAATCAGCCCCAGCATTTT. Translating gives CATSGQFNQPQHF.

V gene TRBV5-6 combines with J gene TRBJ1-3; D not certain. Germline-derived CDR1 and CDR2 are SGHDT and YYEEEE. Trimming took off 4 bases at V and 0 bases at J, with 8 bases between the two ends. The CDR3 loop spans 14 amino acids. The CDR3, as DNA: TGTGCCAGCAGCACGGGGTTCTCTGGAAACACCATATATTTT. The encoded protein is CASSTGFSGNTIYF.